This section outlines one T cell receptor beta chain sequence together with its context. The table came from immunoSEQ multiplex PCR; TCRdb's copy has only in-frame clones and leaves some out. The sample lists around 330,000 clones; 85% were seen once. These data come from a study of blood T cell repertoires in COVID-19. V gave up 0 bases and J gave up 4 bases; unmatched junction bases: 7. Germline lookup yields CDR1 ENHRY and CDR2 SYGVKD. CDR3 length: 17 amino acids. The study recruited exposed participants who had met a COVID-19 case within 2 weeks before entry. The TCR was taken from a woman aged 25 to 39 who had been exposed to COVID-19. The rearrangement links TRBV10-3 to TRBJ2-5; 11 bases are a match to TRBD2. Material for sequencing was PBMCs or T cells enriched from blood (not recorded which). CDR3 DNA: TGTGCCATCAGTGAGTCTAGTCAGCTAGCGGGAGGAGAGACCCAGTACTTC. This gives the protein CAISESSQLAGGETQYF.